This TCR beta chain was sequenced for a study of blood T cell repertoires in COVID-19. Assay used: immunoSEQ multiplex PCR; TCRdb lists only in-frame clones, some missing. This sample has around 300,000 clones; over 75% occur once, and the top ten carry just under 1%. Germline CDR1 KGHDR, CDR2 SFDVKD. V was pared by 1 base and J by 2 bases, with 9 bases between. CDR3 size: 15 residues. V gene TRBV24-1 combines with J gene TRBJ2-3; a possible D gene is TRBD2 (5 bases). The specimen was PBMCs or T cells enriched from blood (not recorded which). This sequence originates from a woman younger than 45 who had recovered from COVID-19. Here the CDR3 reads CATSDLAELTDTQYF. As DNA, the CDR3 is TGTGCCACCAGTGATTTAGCGGAGCTCACAGATACGCAGTATTTT.